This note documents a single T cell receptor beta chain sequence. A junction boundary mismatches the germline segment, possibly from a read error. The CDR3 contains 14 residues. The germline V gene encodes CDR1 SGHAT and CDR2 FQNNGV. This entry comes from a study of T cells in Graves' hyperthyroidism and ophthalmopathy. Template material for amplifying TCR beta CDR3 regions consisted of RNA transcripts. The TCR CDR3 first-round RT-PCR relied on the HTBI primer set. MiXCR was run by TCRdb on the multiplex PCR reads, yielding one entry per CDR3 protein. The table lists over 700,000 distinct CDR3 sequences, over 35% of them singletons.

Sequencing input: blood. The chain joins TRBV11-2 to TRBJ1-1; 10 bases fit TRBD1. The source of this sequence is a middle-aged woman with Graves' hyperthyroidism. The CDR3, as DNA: TGTGCCAGCAGCCGTGACAGGGGGCTGACTGAAGCTTCCTTT. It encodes CASSRDRGLTEASF.